This T cell receptor (beta chain) was sequenced during a study of T cells in Graves' hyperthyroidism and ophthalmopathy. Broader study findings: Model predictions of ophthalmopathy came a median 6.5 months before onset.

Cells are PBMCs isolated from around 9.4 ml of fresh blood. Regions amplified from RNA transcripts were the TCR beta CDR3 regions. HTBI primers drove first-round RT-PCR of the TCR CDR3. TCRdb fed the multiplex PCR reads into MiXCR, producing one record per CDR3 protein. The sample has 600,000 to 700,000 distinct CDR3 sequences; roughly 15% are singletons. In its sample, this clonotype was seen many times. Antigen unknown. The sequence derives from a woman in her thirties or forties with Graves' ophthalmopathy. Sequences were obtained from blood.

The DNA of the CDR3 is TGTGCCAGCAGACGGACTGGAAACAATGAGCAGTTCTTC. As protein: CASRRTGNNEQFF. The chain is built from TRBV7-2 and TRBJ2-1; a possible D gene is TRBD2 (5 bases). Trimming pared 6 bases from V and 5 bases from J, leaving 11 bases between. This CDR3 has 13 residues. CDR1 is SGHTA and CDR2 is FQGNSA in the germline V gene.